The next 10 T cell receptor beta chains were all read from a single sample in a study of molecular identifiers for immune sequencing clone quantification. Each CDR3 protein is one row after TCRdb ran MiXCR on the PCR reads. This table has approximately 500,000 distinct CDR3 sequences, about 25% appearing once. Sequenced input: naive CD8+ T cells from blood, with Jurkat cell RNA spiked in. Subset here: FACS-sorted CD8+CD4-CCR7+CD45RA+ naive T cells. The receptors stem from a human donor in good health. Some libraries in this study had Jurkat cell RNA spiked in.

This clonotype was seen a few times. V usage is TRBV3-1 and J usage is TRBJ2-3, with TRBD2 as a possible D gene (6 bases). The CDR3 is 18 amino acids. Trimming removed 4 bases from V and 5 bases from J, with 25 bases in between. Germline CDR1 and CDR2: LGHDT and YNNKEL (reference sequence). CDR3 nucleotide sequence: TGTGCCAGCAGCCCCGGGGCTCTAGCGTTCAGGGCGGAAGATACGCAGTATTTT. Its protein is CASSPGALAFRAEDTQYF.

This chain joins TRBV11-2 and TRBJ2-3; 14 bases are a match to TRBD2. Germline CDR1 SGHAT, CDR2 FQNNGV. There are 20 residues in the CDR3. J was trimmed by 0 bases and V by 1 base; bases with no gene match: 9. In nucleotides, the CDR3 is TGTGCCAGCAGCTTAGGTTTAGGACTAGCGGGAGGTCCAAGCACAGATACGCAGTATTTT. Translating it yields CASSLGLGLAGGPSTDTQYF.

The chain employs TRBV6-5 and TRBJ2-7; perhaps D is TRBD1 or TRBD2 (5 bases each). Germline CDR1 and CDR2: MNHEY and SVGAGI. This CDR3 region has 14 residues. The ends were cut back, 6 bases at V and 6 bases at J, with 18 bases in the middle. Here the CDR3 DNA reads TGTGCCAGCAGAGCCGGGGCTACATGGGGCGAGCAGTACTTC. Its protein product is CASRAGATWGEQYF.

Regarding this clonotype: This could be a read error, since a much larger clone is one nucleotide away. V usage is TRBV6-5 and J usage is TRBJ1-1, with D maybe TRBD1 (5 bases). Looked up from germline, CDR1 is MNHEY and CDR2 is SVGAGI. This CDR3 spans 14 amino acids. CDR3 protein: CASSPTDSNTEAYF. The CDR3 DNA follows: TGTGCCAGCAGCCCAACTGACAGCAACACTGAAGCTTACTTT.

In this sample, this clonotype turned up many times. CDR3 amino acids: CASSFTGAGTGELFF. In DNA form, the CDR3 reads TGTGCCAGCAGCTTTACGGGAGCGGGCACCGGGGAGCTGTTTTTT. The chain employs TRBV11-1 and TRBJ2-2; possibly TRBD2 for D (6 bases). Germline V gives CDR1 SGHAT, CDR2 FQDESV (reference sequence). The CDR3 loop spans 15 amino acids. Trimming left V 3 bases short and J 4 bases short, with 12 bases between.

This chain joins TRBV29-1 and TRBJ2-7, with TRBD2 as a possible D gene (6 bases). Germline assignment: CDR1 SQVTM and CDR2 ANQGSEA. Trimming cost V 0 bases and J 4 bases, with 22 bases left between them. The CDR3 runs to 17 residues. As DNA, the CDR3 is TGCAGCGTTGAAGATCGTCCTGGGACTGGGGGGACGTACGAGCAGTACTTC. Its translation: CSVEDRPGTGGTYEQYF.

V is TRBV27 and J is TRBJ1-5; no reliable D call. Looked up from germline, CDR1 is MNHEY and CDR2 is SMNVEV (reference sequence). V was cut by 6 bases and J by 1 base, with 10 bases left in between. This CDR3 is 14 amino acids long. CDR3 protein: CASRRTGSNQPQHF. The CDR3 DNA reads TGTGCCAGCAGGCGGACGGGGAGCAATCAGCCCCAGCATTTT.

Many counts were recorded for this clonotype. The chain employs TRBV7-2 and TRBJ2-3, with TRBD1 matching over 10 bases. Germline lookup yields CDR1 SGHTA and CDR2 FQGNSA. The CDR3 spans 16 residues. V dropped 5 bases and J dropped 4; count of bases not matched to a gene: 9. The CDR3: CASSPRDRGKADTQYF. In nucleotides, the CDR3 is TGTGCCAGCAGCCCGCGGGACAGGGGTAAGGCAGATACGCAGTATTTT.

The V gene is TRBV12-3 or TRBV12-4, the J gene TRBJ2-7, with D possibly TRBD2 on 6 matching bases. The CDR3 has 13 residues. V was pared by 9 bases and J by 1 base, with 13 bases between. CDR3 nucleotide sequence: TGTGCCAGTACCGCGGGACGGTCCTACGAGCAGTACTTC. Translating it yields CASTAGRSYEQYF.

This clonotype was seen a handful of times. The J gene is TRBJ1-1, the V gene TRBV4-1, with a weak D call TRBD1 (5 bases). CDR1 and CDR2 from the germline V gene are MGHRA and YSYEKL. This CDR3 is built from 15 residues. Trimming took off 0 bases at V and 6 bases at J, with 14 bases between the two ends. The CDR3 nucleotides are TGCGCCAGCAGCCAAGACAGTTCAGGGAGTCCTGAAGCTTTCTTT. This translates into CASSQDSSGSPEAFF.